The entry below describes one TCR beta chain. This clonotype was seen more than once but under ten times. Its antigen has not been determined. No base quality values were provided; no much bigger clone lies one nucleotide off. These data are taken from a study of regulatory T cells in long-lasting Graves disease (dated by TCRdb to 2020 to 2023). With respect to the entire study: In the newly diagnosed Graves' disease group, patients had been taking antithyroid drugs for less than 3 months. This study used TCR sequencing and RNA sequencing of peripheral blood to compare persistent Graves' disease patients against newly diagnosed Graves' disease patients. The study was registered as a clinical trial and conducted in China. A total of some 33 samples were covered by TCR sequencing, comprising about 13 persistent and 20 or so newly diagnosed Graves' disease patients. What the study reported, not specific to this receptor: Because the primary lesion, thyroid tissue, could not be accessed, the study looked at peripheral blood alone. TRBV28, TRBJ1-2 and TRBJ2-5 were preferentially used in persistent disease, while TRBV20-1 and TRBJ2-1 were favored in newly diagnosed disease. Persistent Graves' disease patients showed lower TCR Shannon entropy and fewer highly expanded clones than newly diagnosed patients, suggesting clonal expansion. Sequencing and analysis were restricted to the TCR beta chain. The small sample size was acknowledged by the authors as a limitation that may reduce accuracy. A larger number of public clonotypes was shared among persistent patients (more than 2,500) than among newly diagnosed patients (around 880).

CDR1 and CDR2 (DFQATT, SNEGSKA) derive from the germline V gene (reference sequence). Relative to germline, V is 5 bases shorter and J is 1 base shorter, with 5 bases between their ends. The cysteine opens and the phenylalanine closes a CDR3 of 11 amino acids. The only DNA kept is the CDR3, 33 bases in frame from the first base. The library came from multiplex PCR. Sequencing used an Illumina HiSeq 4000. iRepertoire HTBI primers and Arm-PCR amplification of CDR3 regions were used to construct TCR beta libraries. PCR products were gel purified before sequencing. Regarding the original processing steps: Gene usage analysis of CDR3 amino acid clonotypes relied on the roughly 60 TRBV and 15 or so TRBJ segments identified across samples. Filtered high-quality paired reads were merged into contigs using COPE and FqMerger. BLAST was used to align contigs to IMGT TRBV, TRBD and TRBJ reference genes, and CDR3 was defined according to IMGT. Any clonotype with a frequency above 0.1% was classified as a highly expanded clone. Shannon entropy was used to measure repertoire diversity, and the Gini coefficient was used to measure V-J evenness. A clonotype was considered public if more than one individual shared it. TCRdb itself trimmed the public reads at Q25 with fastp, ran MiXCR and retained productive beta chains. Rows with a matching CDR3 protein are joined into one entry that keeps the most common DNA and genes. The V and J calls reflect TCRdb's pipeline rather than the authors' work. Here the sample has just over 600,000 distinct CDR3 sequences; around 17% occur a single time. The ten largest clones represent around 18% of the sample.

What the time point label conveys for this sample: newly diagnosed GD, antithyroid drugs for less than 3 months. For both TCR sequencing and RNA sequencing, RNA was extracted from PBMCs using TRIzol. The diagnosis of Graves' disease was made according to American Thyroid Association guidelines. Recruitment of patients was carried out at an endocrinology department in Xi'an, China. From each patient, around 9.3 milliliters of peripheral blood was collected into an EDTA anticoagulant tube. PBMCs were isolated by Ficoll Paque Plus density gradient separation without further T cell sorting. An Agilent 2100 Bioanalyzer and agarose gel were used to assess RNA quality, and a NanoDrop 2000 was used to measure RNA concentration. The same sample was also used in a study of T cells in Graves' hyperthyroidism and ophthalmopathy. As that second paper reports: A patient counted as having stable Graves' hyperthyroidism if no progression to ophthalmopathy occurred over 18 months of follow-up. Hyperthyroidism patients were newly diagnosed, had a disease duration of under 2 months, and were aged 18 to 65 years. Any patient with an uncontrolled infection, another autoimmune disease, pregnancy or lactation was excluded. Diagnoses were based on clinical symptoms, serum thyroxine and TRAb, thyroid ultrasound and orbital computed tomography. For the first round of RT-PCR on the TCR CDR3, the HTBI primer set was used together with the Qiagen OneStep RT-PCR kit. Most expanded thyroid clonotypes (frequency above 0.001) were also found in blood, which suggests that blood repertoires may mirror thyroid immune responses. A 13 V-J signature model separated ophthalmopathy from stable hyperthyroidism, with just over 85% sensitivity and just under 84% specificity in cross-validation and 80%/75% in testing. In validation, the model predicted progression to ophthalmopathy a median of approximately 6.6 months before onset, with roughly 71% sensitivity and roughly 73% specificity. To identify TCR V-J signatures that set the groups apart, the researchers used a discovery cohort of about a hundred patients, made up of some 41 with Graves' ophthalmopathy and approximately 57 with stable Graves' hyperthyroidism. Prospective prediction of ophthalmopathy was tested in an independent validation cohort of under 20 hyperthyroidism patients and 17 patients who later progressed to ophthalmopathy. The roughly 90 discovery patients were divided at random into training and test sets in a 7:3 ratio. Thyroid tissue and blood T-cell repertoires from several Graves' hyperthyroidism patients were also compared in the study. After sampling, hyperthyroidism patients received methimazole starting at 30 mg daily, and ophthalmopathy patients received high-dose intravenous methylprednisolone. The libraries were constructed in a second round of multiplex PCR and then size-selected and purified. The libraries were sequenced on an Illumina HiSeq2000 using paired-end 100 bp reads. Raw data were processed with SOAPnuke, discarding reads with adapters, uncalled bases, mean Phred below 15, or no exact constant-primer or identifier match. COPE v1.2.5 was used to merge high-quality paired reads, and clonotypes were defined as unique nucleotide sequences. MiTCR v1.1 was used to align clonotypes to the IMGT TRBV, TRBD and TRBJ reference segments. The analysis was restricted to V-J combinations with a frequency above 0.0001, which together covered just over 98% of the repertoires. A TCS score was defined as the ratio of F50 (clonal expansion) to E x V (chaos), with BLOSUM62-based TCRdist applied between CDR3 peptides within each V-J. Welch's t-statistics and random forest reduced around 510 V-J features to under 15, which were used in a naive Bayes classifier (R e1071). Sample size was not statistically predetermined, and investigators were not blinded to group allocation. TCR Vbeta CDR3 sequencing of some 140 peripheral blood samples (fewer than 45 ophthalmopathy, about 75 hyperthyroidism and approximately 17 progressor patients) is reported in the paper.

Here the sequenced sample was peripheral blood mononuclear cells (PBMCs), taken at new diagnosis, from a patient treated with antithyroid drugs. The V gene is TRBV20-1 and the J gene is TRBJ1-1; the D gene lacks a confident call. This clonotype originated in a woman aged 30 to 39 with Graves disease. Donor details come from another sample of the same person, matched by shared clones. CDR3 loop: CSAHKNTEAFF. The DNA reads TGCAGTGCTCATAAGAACACTGAAGCTTTCTTT.